A selection of T cell receptor beta chains follows, all from one sample in a study of T cells in localized non-small cell lung cancer. The table came from immunoSEQ multiplex PCR; TCRdb's copy has only in-frame clones and leaves some out. The table has under 55,000 clones, over 70% seen once. The starting material was PBMCs, obtained before any cancer treatment. All receptors derive from a woman between 35 and 70 years old with stage II lung adenocarcinoma. The CDR3 runs from the conserved cysteine through the conserved F or W. The D gene is left open where the match is weak. Some rows have no size entry. The others give once, few or many, or a class for an expanded clone.

J gene: TRBJ2-1; D gene: .; V gene: TRBV7-9; clone size: .; CDR3 protein: CASSSFRGGNEQFF; CDR3 DNA: TGTGCCAGCAGCTCCTTTCGAGGGGGCAATGAGCAGTTCTTC
J gene: TRBJ2-3; D gene: .; V gene: TRBV13; clone size: .; CDR3 protein: CASSLADTQYF; CDR3 DNA: TGTGCCAGCAGCTTAGCAGATACGCAGTATTTT
J gene: TRBJ2-2; D gene: TRBD1; V gene: TRBV7-3; clone size: .; CDR3 protein: CASSPVGGQANTGELFF; CDR3 DNA: TGTGCCAGCAGCCCAGTAGGAGGACAGGCTAACACCGGGGAGCTGTTTTTT
J gene: TRBJ2-1; D gene: TRBD2; V gene: TRBV5-1; clone size: .; CDR3 protein: CASSTTTSGGNNEQFF; CDR3 DNA: TGCGCCAGCAGCACCACGACTAGCGGGGGGAACAATGAGCAGTTCTTC
J gene: TRBJ1-5; D gene: TRBD1; V gene: TRBV2; clone size: .; CDR3 protein: CASSGDSLSNQPQHF; CDR3 DNA: TGTGCCAGCAGTGGGGACAGCCTTAGCAATCAGCCCCAGCATTTT
J gene: TRBJ2-5; D gene: TRBD2; V gene: TRBV15; clone size: .; CDR3 protein: CATSGRTSWTTFQETQYF; CDR3 DNA: TGTGCCACCAGCGGGAGGACTAGCTGGACGACTTTCCAAGAGACCCAGTACTTC
J gene: TRBJ1-5; D gene: .; V gene: TRBV19; clone size: .; CDR3 protein: CAARGGNQPQHF; CDR3 DNA: TGTGCCGCCAGAGGCGGCAATCAGCCCCAGCATTTT
J gene: TRBJ2-2; D gene: .; V gene: TRBV7-6; clone size: .; CDR3 protein: CASSLVEGGELFF; CDR3 DNA: TGTGCCAGCAGCTTAGTTGAGGGTGGGGAGCTGTTTTTT
J gene: TRBJ2-6; D gene: .; V gene: TRBV27; clone size: .; CDR3 protein: CASSLYGANVLTF; CDR3 DNA: TGTGCCAGCAGTTTATATGGGGCCAACGTCCTGACTTTC
J gene: TRBJ2-3; D gene: TRBD2; V gene: TRBV28; clone size: .; CDR3 protein: CASSQRGPSTDTQYF; CDR3 DNA: TGTGCCAGCAGTCAGCGGGGGCCTAGCACAGATACGCAGTATTTT
J gene: TRBJ2-1; D gene: .; V gene: TRBV7-2; clone size: .; CDR3 protein: CASSGSSGHEQFF; CDR3 DNA: TGTGCCAGCAGCGGATCATCGGGCCATGAGCAGTTCTTC
J gene: TRBJ1-4; D gene: .; V gene: TRBV7-2; clone size: .; CDR3 protein: CASTESGYTNEKLFF; CDR3 DNA: TGTGCCAGCACCGAATCAGGGTACACTAATGAAAAACTGTTTTTT
J gene: TRBJ1-3; D gene: .; V gene: TRBV18; clone size: .; CDR3 protein: CASSPNRAAGNTIYF; CDR3 DNA: TGTGCCAGCTCACCGAACAGGGCTGCTGGAAACACCATATATTTT
J gene: TRBJ1-2; D gene: .; V gene: TRBV28; clone size: .; CDR3 protein: CASSSSVNYGYTF; CDR3 DNA: TGTGCCAGCAGTTCATCGGTAAACTATGGCTACACCTTC
J gene: TRBJ1-4; D gene: .; V gene: TRBV9; clone size: .; CDR3 protein: CASSPMDLGSEKLFF; CDR3 DNA: TGTGCCAGCAGCCCAATGGACTTGGGTTCTGAAAAACTGTTTTTT
J gene: TRBJ1-1; D gene: TRBD1; V gene: TRBV30; clone size: .; CDR3 protein: CAWSPDRGTTEAFF; CDR3 DNA: TGTGCCTGGAGTCCCGACAGGGGGACGACTGAAGCTTTCTTT
J gene: TRBJ1-5; D gene: .; V gene: TRBV5-6; clone size: .; CDR3 protein: CASSLLGPNQPQHF; CDR3 DNA: TGTGCCAGCAGCTTACTGGGGCCTAATCAGCCCCAGCATTTT
J gene: TRBJ1-2; D gene: .; V gene: TRBV7-8; clone size: .; CDR3 protein: CASSPHQGNYGYTF; CDR3 DNA: TGTGCCAGCAGCCCCCACCAGGGGAACTATGGCTACACCTTC
J gene: TRBJ2-3; D gene: .; V gene: TRBV5-4; clone size: once; CDR3 protein: CASSLVDTQYF; CDR3 DNA: TGTGCCAGCAGCCTCGTGGATACGCAGTATTTT
J gene: TRBJ1-1; D gene: .; V gene: TRBV5-1; clone size: .; CDR3 protein: CASSFAGVEAFF; CDR3 DNA: TGCGCCAGCAGCTTCGCAGGGGTGGAGGCTTTCTTT
J gene: TRBJ2-2; D gene: .; V gene: TRBV5-1; clone size: .; CDR3 protein: CVSSLYGQNTGELFF; CDR3 DNA: TGCGTCAGCAGCTTGTATGGACAGAACACCGGGGAGCTGTTTTTT
J gene: TRBJ1-5; D gene: TRBD1; V gene: TRBV15; clone size: .; CDR3 protein: CATSRVRGYSNQPQHF; CDR3 DNA: TGTGCCACCAGCAGAGTCAGGGGGTATAGCAATCAGCCCCAGCATTTT